These 24 T cell receptor beta chains were all obtained from the same sample, sequenced in a study of blood T cell repertoires in COVID-19. Method: immunoSEQ multiplex PCR; TCRdb's copy keeps in-frame clones and lacks some. The top ten hold less than 3% of the sample, which has about 280,000 clones, roughly 90% seen once. The sample comprised peripheral blood. The receptors were sampled from a woman aged 30 to 39 with active or convalescent COVID-19.

This clone has more than one count but fewer than ten. The chain is built from TRBV19 and TRBJ2-5, with TRBD1 identical over 8 bases. Germline V CDR1 and CDR2: LNHDA, SQIVND (reference sequence). Germline trimming cut 4 bases from V and 4 bases from J; bases unmatched to any gene: 2. CDR3 length: 13 amino acids. CDR3 amino acids: CASSTRGRETQYF. CDR3 coding DNA: TGTGCCAGTAGTACCAGGGGGCGAGAGACCCAGTACTTC.

This clone was observed once. J is TRBJ1-1 and V is TRBV5-6; the match to TRBD1 covers 8 bases. The germline gives CDR1 SGHDT, CDR2 YYEEEE. The V and J ends lost 1 base and 5 bases, in that order; junction bases with no gene match: 7. The CDR3 has 15 amino acids. The CDR3 spells CASSLSDRGRTEAFF. CDR3 nucleotides: TGTGCCAGCAGCTTGTCTGACAGGGGTAGGACTGAAGCTTTCTTT. Full variable domain (missing parts from reference TRBV5-6 and TRBJ1-1): DAGVTQSPTHLIKTRGQQVTLRCSPKSGHDTVSWYQQALGQGPQFIFQYYEEEERQRGNFPDRFSGHQFPNYSSELNVNALLLGDSALYLCASSLSDRGRTEAFFGQGTRLTVV.

The rearrangement uses TRBV27 and TRBJ1-1; 9 bases align to TRBD1. The CDR3 is 13 amino acids. V gave up 4 bases and J gave up 7 bases; unmatched junction bases: 4. Germline V gene lookup returns CDR1 MNHEY and CDR2 SMNVEV (reference sequence). CDR3 sequence: CASSYSGQGEAFF. The CDR3 region has the DNA TGTGCCAGCAGTTACTCGGGACAGGGTGAAGCTTTCTTT.

The V call is TRBV7-2, the J call TRBJ2-1; 9 nucleotides match TRBD2. The CDR3 runs 17 residues. V dropped 5 bases and J dropped 4; count of bases not matched to a gene: 12. Germline lookup yields CDR1 SGHTA and CDR2 FQGNSA. CDR3 loop: CASSDPEQRGVYNEQFF. For the CDR3, the DNA is TGTGCCAGCAGCGACCCCGAACAGCGGGGGGTATACAATGAGCAGTTCTTC.

The chain is built from TRBV3-1 (or the pseudogene TRBV3-2) and TRBJ2-2, with 7 bases lining up with TRBD1. The CDR3 extends over 18 amino acids. Germline-derived CDR1 and CDR2 are LGHDT and YNNKEL (reference sequence). V was clipped by 4 bases and J by 3 bases; unmatched bases: 14. The CDR3 bases are TGTGCCAGCAGCCTGACAGGGAGCGTAGTTTTGTACACCGGGGAGCTGTTTTTT. This translates into CASSLTGSVVLYTGELFF.

The genes are TRBV5-1 and TRBJ2-2, with D perhaps matching TRBD2 (6 bases). Deletions cut 0 bases from V and 6 bases from J, with 9 bases between. Germline CDR1 and CDR2: SGHRS and YFSETQ. The CDR3 has 14 residues. The CDR3, as DNA: TGCGCCAGCAGCTTGGGCGGGGCCGCCGGGGAGCTGTTTTTT. Its protein is CASSLGGAAGELFF.

The gene calls are TRBV6-1 and TRBJ2-1; 10 bases are a match to TRBD1. Germline V CDR1 and CDR2: MNHNS, SASEGT. This CDR3 is built from 16 residues. V trimming: 0 bases; J trimming: 3 bases; junction bases outside the gene matches: 2. CDR3 nucleotides: TGTGCCAGCAGTGAAGCCAGGACAGGGGGCTACAATGAGCAGTTCTTC. Translating gives CASSEARTGGYNEQFF.

The V call is TRBV6-5, the J call TRBJ1-5; TRBD1 is a possible D gene (5 bases). Trimming stripped 6 bases from V and 4 bases from J, with 16 bases between. The CDR3 extends over 15 amino acids. The germline gives CDR1 MNHEY, CDR2 SVGAGI. CDR3 amino acids: CASRRSGKENQPQHF. The DNA of the CDR3 is TGTGCCAGCAGAAGGTCAGGGAAGGAAAATCAGCCCCAGCATTTT.

This chain uses TRBV19 with TRBJ1-1, with D possibly matching TRBD1 (6 bases). The V and J ends lost 10 bases and 3 bases respectively, with 15 bases between them. The CDR3 is 13 residues long. Germline V lookup: CDR1 LNHDA, CDR2 SQIVND (reference sequence). CDR3 DNA sequence: TGTGCCACGGGGGGCGCGGGTGACACTGAAGCTTTCTTT. Translated: CATGGAGDTEAFF.

The chain uses TRBV9 and TRBJ2-2, with D maybe TRBD1 (5 bases). In germline, CDR1 is SGDLS, CDR2 YYNGEE. V dropped 5 bases and J dropped 0 bases, with 8 bases sitting between them. CDR3 length: 14 residues. CDR3 region: CASSLQANTGELFF. DNA for the CDR3: TGTGCCAGCAGTCTACAGGCGAACACCGGGGAGCTGTTTTTT.

In its sample, this clone was seen a few times. V and J are TRBV7-2 and TRBJ1-2; D possibly corresponds to TRBD1 (6 bases). Trimming cost V 0 bases and J 0 bases, with 11 bases left between them. Germline V gene data show CDR1 as SGHTA and CDR2 as FQGNSA. CDR3 size: 16 residues. The CDR3 sequence: CASSLADRKSNYGYTF. The CDR3 nucleotides are TGTGCCAGCAGCTTAGCCGACAGGAAATCTAACTATGGCTACACCTTC.

This clone was seen a few times. The chain is built from TRBV10-2 and TRBJ1-1; D may be TRBD1 (5 bases). The CDR3 extends over 13 amino acids. The V end lost 5 bases, the J end lost 4 bases, and 11 bases lay between the germline ends. From germline, CDR1 is WSHSY and CDR2 SAAADI. CDR3 sequence reads: CASSRGGSTEAFF. The CDR3 DNA is TGCGCCAGCAGTAGGGGCGGGAGCACTGAAGCTTTCTTT.

The V gene is TRBV4-2, the J gene TRBJ2-3; TRBD2 agrees at 7 bases. Trimming at V came to 1 base and at J to 4 bases, leaving 17 bases not matched to a gene. This CDR3 contains 19 residues. Germline V lookup: CDR1 LGHNA, CDR2 YNFKEQ. The CDR3 here is CASSQGDHLAASRPDTQYF. The CDR3, as DNA: TGTGCCAGCAGCCAAGGGGACCATCTAGCGGCCTCAAGGCCAGATACGCAGTATTTT.

The chain has TRBV7-6 and TRBJ1-1, with 9 nucleotides matching TRBD1. Germline CDR1 is SGHVS and CDR2 is FNYEAQ. The CDR3 has 13 residues. V lost 0 bases and J lost 8; bases outside the gene matches: 1. CDR3 loop: CASSLADRGEAFF. The CDR3 DNA reads as TGTGCCAGCAGCTTAGCGGACAGGGGAGAAGCTTTCTTT. Combining the CDR3 with reference TRBV7-6 and TRBJ1-1 gives the whole variable domain GAGVSQSPRYKVTKRGQDVALRCDPISGHVSLYWYRQALGQGPEFLTYFNYEAQQDKSGLPNDRFSAERPEGSISTLTIQRTEQRDSAMYRCASSLADRGEAFFGQGTRLTVV.

The chain recombines TRBV4-3 with TRBJ2-2, with a weak D call TRBD1 (5 bases). Germline lookup yields CDR1 LGHNA and CDR2 YSLEER. The CDR3 has 14 residues. The ends were cut back, 4 bases at V and 7 bases at J, with 13 bases in the middle. DNA for the CDR3: TGCGCCAGCAGCCGAACCAACCAGGGCGGGGAGCTGTTTTTT. This codes for CASSRTNQGGELFF.

The rearrangement uses TRBV4-3 and TRBJ1-2; D uncertain. Germline V gene sequence: CDR1 LGHNA, CDR2 YSLEER. With 4 bases removed from V and 5 bases from J, the gap between germline ends came to 11 bases. The CDR3 spans 13 residues. This chain's CDR3 is CASSLQRGYGYTF. The CDR3 nucleotides are TGCGCCAGCAGCCTTCAAAGAGGGTATGGCTACACCTTC.

The V and J genes are TRBV6-4 and TRBJ1-2; no definite D call. The length of the CDR3 is 14 residues. Germline assignment: CDR1 MRHNA and CDR2 SNTAGT. V lost 3 bases and J lost 0, with 8 bases in between. CDR3 nucleotides: TGTGCCAGCAGTGAGGGAGACTCTAACTATGGCTACACCTTC. Amino acid sequence: CASSEGDSNYGYTF.

The J gene is TRBJ1-5, the V gene TRBV7-2; 9 bases map to TRBD1. The CDR3 runs to 16 residues. The ends lost 5 bases at V and 1 base at J; junction bases unmatched: 6. Germline lookup yields CDR1 SGHTA and CDR2 FQGNSA. The CDR3 nucleotides are TGTGCCAGCAGCGCTGGGACAGGGTTGAGCAATCAGCCCCAGCATTTT. Translation: CASSAGTGLSNQPQHF. Supplemented by reference TRBV7-2 and TRBJ1-5, the full variable domain reads GAGVSQSPSNKVTEKGKDVELRCDPISGHTALYWYRQSLGQGLEFLIYFQGNSAPDKSGLPSDRFSAERTGGSVSTLTIQRTQQEDSAVYLCASSAGTGLSNQPQHFGDGTRLSIL.

The genes are TRBV6-2 or TRBV6-3 and TRBJ2-7; 9 nucleotides agree with TRBD2. This CDR3 is built from 15 residues. Germline V gene sequence: CDR1 MNHEY, CDR2 SVGEGT. Trimming took 6 bases from V and 7 from J; bases not matched to a gene: 13. CDR3 loop: CASSQAGGLPWEQYF. CDR3 nucleotide sequence: TGTGCCAGCAGCCAAGCGGGGGGCCTTCCGTGGGAGCAGTACTTC.

The chain combines TRBV3-1 (or the pseudogene TRBV3-2) with TRBJ2-3; maybe TRBD2 (5 bases). Germline CDR1 and CDR2: LGHDT and YNNKEL (reference sequence). V shed 2 bases and J shed 6 bases, with 18 bases lying between them. CDR3 size: 16 residues. As DNA, the CDR3 is TGTGCCAGCAGCCAAAAAACCCCAACCAGAGGGGATACGCAGTATTTT. The encoded protein is CASSQKTPTRGDTQYF.

This chain uses TRBV24-1 with TRBJ2-1; D not certain. The CDR3 contains 12 residues. Germline assignment: CDR1 KGHDR and CDR2 SFDVKD. Trimming removed 2 bases from V and 4 bases from J, with 2 bases in between. The CDR3 DNA follows: TGTGCCACCAGTGATTCTTACAATGAGCAGTTCTTC. Amino acids: CATSDSYNEQFF.

J is TRBJ1-4 and V is TRBV5-8, with 9 bases aligning to TRBD1. With 6 bases clipped from V and 8 bases from J, the junction kept 14 bases outside the gene matches. Germline V gene sequence: CDR1 SGHTS, CDR2 YDEGEE. The CDR3 loop spans 16 amino acids. CDR3 protein: CASKTVPGQGREKLFF. The CDR3 coding sequence is TGTGCCAGCAAAACCGTACCGGGACAGGGAAGGGAAAAACTGTTTTTT.

This chain connects TRBV2 to TRBJ1-1; 9 bases match TRBD1. Trimming took 6 bases from V and 5 from J; bases not matched to a gene: 10. Germline V gene lookup returns CDR1 SNHLY and CDR2 FYNNEI. This CDR3 is 15 amino acids long. The chain's CDR3 is CASSPGTGRGTEAFF. The DNA of the CDR3 is TGTGCCAGCAGCCCCGGGACAGGGAGGGGGACTGAAGCTTTCTTT.

The chain employs TRBV25-1 and TRBJ2-4; 8 nucleotides line up with TRBD2. V dropped 6 bases and J dropped 8; count of bases not matched to a gene: 15. CDR1 and CDR2 (germline): MGHDK, SYGVNS. CDR3 length: 16 amino acids. The CDR3 sequence: CASSFPRTGGLDIQYF. The CDR3 nucleotides are TGTGCCAGCAGCTTTCCGAGGACGGGGGGGCTGGACATTCAGTACTTC.